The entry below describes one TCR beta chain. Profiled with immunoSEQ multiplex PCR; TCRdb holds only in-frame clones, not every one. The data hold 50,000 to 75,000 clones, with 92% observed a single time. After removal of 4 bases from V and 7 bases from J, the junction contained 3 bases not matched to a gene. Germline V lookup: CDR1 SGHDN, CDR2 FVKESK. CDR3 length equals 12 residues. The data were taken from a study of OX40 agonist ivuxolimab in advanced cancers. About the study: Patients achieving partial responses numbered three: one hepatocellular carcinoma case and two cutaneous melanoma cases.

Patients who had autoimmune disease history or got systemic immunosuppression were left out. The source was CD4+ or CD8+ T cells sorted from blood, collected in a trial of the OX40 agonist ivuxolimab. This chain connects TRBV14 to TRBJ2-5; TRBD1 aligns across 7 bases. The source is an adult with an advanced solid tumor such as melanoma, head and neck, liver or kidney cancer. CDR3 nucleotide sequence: TGTGCCAGCAGCCTACCAGGGGGGACCCAGTACTTC. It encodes CASSLPGGTQYF.